This TCR beta chain emerged from a study of T-cell memory formation after mild COVID-19. Study-wide results and limits: Prior to infection, memory already included some responding clones, suggesting cross-reactive memory joined. Clones which contracted sat mainly in CM and EM if CD4+, and in EMRA if CD8+. Among clones contracting day 15 to 85, CD4/CD8 was balanced, whereas later expanders leaned CD4+.

The CDR3 runs 14 residues. V was pared by 5 bases and J by 1 base, with 10 bases between. Germline CDR1 is KGHDR and CDR2 is SFDVKD. This clonotype appeared a few times. As yet, its antigen is unknown. Constant-segment primers served in 5'RACE that generated TCR alpha and TCR beta cDNA libraries bearing sample barcodes and UMIs. One entry per CDR3 protein results from TCRdb running MiXCR on the 5' RACE reads. The profile shows hundreds of thousands of distinct CDR3 sequences, about 23% of them singletons. The source material was PBMCs or a T cell subset sorted from them (not recorded which). The clonotype comes from an adult woman who had mild COVID-19 (a few samples of this study predate the infection). Cell type and time point are not known. J is TRBJ1-1 and V is TRBV24-1; perhaps TRBD1 as D (5 bases). CDR3 DNA: TGTGCCACCAGTGGTGGGACGGCGAACACTGAAGCTTTCTTT. It specifies CATSGGTANTEAFF.